One and the same sample provided the 30 T cell receptor beta chains below, sequenced in a study of T cells in Graves' hyperthyroidism and ophthalmopathy. Researchers took RNA transcripts and amplified the TCR beta CDR3 regions from them. First-round RT-PCR targeting the TCR CDR3 was performed with the HTBI primer set. Each CDR3 protein gets one entry after TCRdb re-called the multiplex PCR reads with MiXCR. The data show hundreds of thousands of distinct CDR3 sequences, about 45% seen once. The source material was peripheral blood or thyroid tissue (not recorded which). The source is an adult man with Graves' disease, either hyperthyroidism or ophthalmopathy (not recorded which).

This clonotype was counted at least ten times. The chain is built from TRBV2 and TRBJ1-1; 7 nucleotides match TRBD1. This CDR3 is built from 16 residues. Germline trimming cut 7 bases from V and 3 bases from J; bases unmatched to any gene: 14. CDR1 and CDR2 (germline): SNHLY, FYNNEI. CDR3 nucleotides: TGTGCCAGCATTCCACCCCCAACAACAGGGGACACTGAAGCTTTCTTT. Its protein is CASIPPPTTGDTEAFF.

The chain combines TRBV7-2 with TRBJ2-7; TRBD2 agrees at 7 bases. This CDR3 is built from 16 residues. After removal of 5 bases from V and 0 bases from J, the junction contained 10 bases not matched to a gene. CDR1 is SGHTA and CDR2 is FQGNSA in the germline V gene. The CDR3 here is CASSVGLGPSSYEQYF. The CDR3 DNA reads TGTGCCAGCAGCGTCGGACTAGGCCCGAGCTCCTACGAGCAGTACTTC.

The chain is built from TRBV5-1 and TRBJ1-1; 10 bases fit TRBD1. This CDR3 contains 15 residues. After removal of 4 bases from V and 3 bases from J, the junction contained 6 bases not matched to a gene. Germline-derived CDR1 and CDR2 are SGHRS and YFSETQ. The DNA for the CDR3 is TGCGCCAGCAGCGCCGGACAGGGGGGGGACACTGAAGCTTTCTTT. It codes for CASSAGQGGDTEAFF.

The chain combines TRBV15 with TRBJ2-6; D is ambiguous. The CDR3 is 15 amino acids. In germline, CDR1 is LNHNV, CDR2 YYDKDF (reference sequence). V was clipped by 0 bases and J by 4 bases, with 7 bases between them. The DNA for the CDR3 is TGTGCCACCAGCAGAGATGAACAGGGGGCCAACGTCCTGACTTTC. Amino acid sequence: CATSRDEQGANVLTF.

This clonotype was counted between two and nine times. This sequence joins TRBV20-1 and TRBJ2-7, with D possibly matching TRBD2 (5 bases). Trimming pared 6 bases from V and 1 base from J, leaving 25 bases between. The CDR3 is 17 residues long. The germline gives CDR1 DFQATT, CDR2 SNEGSKA (reference sequence). The CDR3 sequence: CSAPQMLEGRFSYEQYF. Here the CDR3 DNA reads TGCAGTGCCCCCCAAATGCTCGAGGGCAGGTTTTCCTACGAGCAGTACTTC.

This clonotype was observed many times. The V and J genes are TRBV29-1 and TRBJ2-7, with unresolved D. V was trimmed by 4 bases and J by 2 bases, leaving 9 bases between them. CDR1 and CDR2 (germline): SQVTM, ANQGSEA. The CDR3 covers 12 residues. CDR3 residues: CSVVSRTYEQYF. CDR3 sequence (DNA): TGCAGCGTTGTCTCCAGGACCTACGAGCAGTACTTC.

This clonotype showed up just a few times. The chain employs TRBV6-5 and TRBJ2-7, with 8 bases aligning to TRBD1. The CDR3 contains 14 residues. The junction had 9 bases not matched to a gene; V was cut back by 6 bases and J by 5 bases. Germline V CDR1 and CDR2: MNHEY, SVGAGI. This chain's CDR3 is CASSPGTGFDEQYF. Written as DNA, the CDR3 is TGTGCCAGCAGCCCCGGGACAGGATTTGACGAGCAGTACTTC.

This clonotype has at least ten counts. The CDR3 region is CASSLVVENYGYTF. The CDR3 nucleotides read TGTGCCAGCAGCTTAGTGGTTGAGAACTATGGCTACACCTTC. The genes are TRBV7-2 and TRBJ1-2; D remains unclear. The length of the CDR3 is 14 residues. V dropped 1 base and J dropped 2 bases, with 8 bases sitting between them. Germline lookup yields CDR1 SGHTA and CDR2 FQGNSA.

This clonotype was seen ten or more times. The chain couples TRBV20-1 to TRBJ2-5, with D uncertain. The V end was cut by 2 bases, the J end by 5 bases, with 6 bases between. This CDR3 has 11 amino acids. Germline V CDR1 and CDR2: DFQATT, SNEGSKA (reference sequence). CDR3: CSARPEETQYF. The DNA of the CDR3 is TGCAGTGCTAGACCGGAGGAGACCCAGTACTTC.

With regard to this clonotype: A much larger clone sits a single nucleotide away, making a read error possible. V is TRBV10-3 and J is TRBJ2-7; tentative D call: TRBD1 (5 bases). The CDR3 has 13 amino acids. V shed 5 bases and J shed 2 bases, with 10 bases lying between them. Germline-derived CDR1 and CDR2 are ENHRY and SYGVKD. CDR3 nucleotides: TGTGCCATCAGTCCCGCAGGGACCTACGAGCAGTACTTC. Residues: CAISPAGTYEQYF.

The chain is built from TRBV7-8 and TRBJ1-4; weak D call: TRBD1 (6 bases). Germline V gives CDR1 SGHVS, CDR2 FQNEAQ. V lost 1 base, J lost 7 bases, and 19 bases lay in between. The CDR3 contains 17 residues. CDR3 nucleotides: TGTGCCAGCAGCTTAGGGTCCCTCGGGGGCCGGGGTGAAAAACTGTTTTTT. It specifies CASSLGSLGGRGEKLFF.

The rearrangement links TRBV5-1 to TRBJ1-1; weak D call: TRBD1 (6 bases). Per the germline V gene, CDR1 is SGHRS and CDR2 is YFSETQ. V was cut by 4 bases and J by 2 bases, with 15 bases left in between. The CDR3 is 15 residues long. The CDR3 loop is CASSRIQGANTEAFF. The CDR3, as DNA: TGCGCCAGCAGCAGAATACAGGGTGCCAACACTGAAGCTTTCTTT.

Comments on this clonotype: Relative to the germline gene, one junction end is altered; a read error may explain this. The genes are TRBV5-1 and TRBJ2-7; no clear D. The CDR3 covers 11 residues. The germline gives CDR1 SGHRS, CDR2 YFSETQ. The CDR3 loop reads CASSSLYKQYF. DNA of the CDR3: TGTGCCAGCAGCTCCTTGTACAAGCAGTACTTC.

Regarding this clonotype: A much larger clonotype is one base distant, so this may be a read error. The chain employs TRBV6-1 and TRBJ1-6; maybe TRBD1 (5 bases). The germline CDR1 and CDR2 sequences are MNHNS and SASEGT. CDR3 length: 13 amino acids. V lost 6 bases, J lost 11 bases, and 14 bases lay in between. CDR3 sequence reads: CASRGPSGPPLHF. The CDR3 DNA reads TGTGCCAGCAGGGGACCTAGTGGGCCACCCCTCCACTTT.

Many counts were recorded for this clonotype. The gene calls are TRBV20-1 and TRBJ2-5; D gene uncertain. Trimming removed 4 bases from V and 2 bases from J, with 5 bases in between. Looked up from germline, CDR1 is DFQATT and CDR2 is SNEGSKA (reference sequence). This CDR3 region has 11 residues. CDR3 sequence reads: CSATPQETQYF. CDR3 nucleotides: TGCAGTGCTACTCCACAAGAGACCCAGTACTTC.

Regarding this clonotype: A much larger clonotype is one base distant, so this may be a read error. The chain recombines TRBV7-2 with TRBJ2-7; D remains unclear. This CDR3 is built from 11 residues. Germline lookup yields CDR1 SGHTA and CDR2 FQGNSA. CDR3 sequence reads: CASSSLSEQHF. The CDR3 DNA sequence: TGTGCCAGCAGCTCATTGTCCGAGCAGCACTTC. Using reference TRBV7-2 and TRBJ2-7 for the parts outside the CDR3, the full variable domain is GAGVSQSPSNKVTEKGKDVELRCDPISGHTALYWYRQSLGQGLEFLIYFQGNSAPDKSGLPSDRFSAERTGGSVSTLTIQRTQQEDSAVYLCASSSLSEQHFGPGTRLTVT.

In its sample, this clonotype was seen a few times. The J gene is TRBJ1-4, the V gene TRBV12-3 or TRBV12-4; unclear D gene. Between the trimmed V and J ends, which lost 6 bases and 10 bases, there was a span of 12 bases. The CDR3 is 12 residues long. For the CDR3, the DNA is TGTGCCAGCAGCCGCGGGCCCGGAAAACTGTTTTTT. Its protein is CASSRGPGKLFF.

This clonotype was seen ten or more times. CDR3 DNA sequence: TGTGCCATCAGGGGGCACTATAATTCACCCCTCCACTTT. Residues: CAIRGHYNSPLHF. The V gene is TRBV10-3, the J gene TRBJ1-6, with a possible D match to TRBD1 (5 bases). The germline CDR1 and CDR2 sequences are ENHRY and SYGVKD. There are 13 residues in the CDR3. V lost 6 bases to trimming and J lost 3 bases, with 6 bases between them.

The table lists this clonotype with a few counts. The CDR3 sequence is CASSEDRDRVNQPQHF. CDR3 DNA sequence: TGTGCCAGCAGTGAAGACAGGGACAGGGTCAATCAGCCCCAGCATTTT. The chain links TRBV2 to TRBJ1-5; the match to TRBD1 covers 9 bases. J lost 3 bases, V lost 1 base, and 4 bases had no gene match. Looked up from germline, CDR1 is SNHLY and CDR2 is FYNNEI. The CDR3 sequence is 16 residues long. Combining the CDR3 with reference TRBV2 and TRBJ1-5 gives the whole variable domain EPEVTQTPSHQVTQMGQEVILRCVPISNHLYFYWYRQILGQKVEFLVSFYNNEISEKSEIFDDQFSVERPDGSNFTLKIRSTKLEDSAMYFCASSEDRDRVNQPQHFGDGTRLSIL.

This clonotype appeared a few times. The chain employs TRBV2 and TRBJ1-2, with 9 bases that match TRBD1. V was clipped by 6 bases and J by 7 bases; unmatched bases: 6. The CDR3 length is 13 residues. Germline CDR1 and CDR2: SNHLY and FYNNEI. The CDR3 sequence is CASSGQGRGGYTF. CDR3 bases: TGTGCCAGCAGCGGACAGGGGAGGGGTGGCTACACCTTC. The whole variable domain, filled in from reference TRBV2 and TRBJ1-2, reads EPEVTQTPSHQVTQMGQEVILRCVPISNHLYFYWYRQILGQKVEFLVSFYNNEISEKSEIFDDQFSVERPDGSNFTLKIRSTKLEDSAMYFCASSGQGRGGYTFGSGTRLTVV.

A note on this clonotype: A read error may explain this, as a much larger clone is one base away. The V gene is TRBV29-1, the J gene TRBJ1-4, with unresolved D. The CDR3 has 12 residues. Germline values: CDR1 SQVTM, CDR2 ANQGSEA. The V gene lost 7 bases and the J gene lost 8 bases, with 14 bases spanning the gap. CDR3 sequence: CSAEDGGEKLFF. The CDR3 DNA reads TGCAGCGCTGAGGACGGTGGGGAAAAACTGTTTTTT.

This chain connects TRBV29-1 to TRBJ1-6, with D perhaps matching TRBD1 (6 bases). Germline V gene data show CDR1 as SQVTM and CDR2 as ANQGSEA. Trimming took 8 bases from V and 6 from J, leaving 17 bases between them. This CDR3 region has 14 residues. The CDR3 DNA reads TGCAGCCGAAGGTGGGCGGACAGTAATTCACCCCTCCACTTT. Translation gives CSRRWADSNSPLHF.

There are many counts of this clonotype. The chain joins TRBV25-1 to TRBJ1-1; 7 bases are a match to TRBD1. J lost 0 bases, V lost 3 bases, and 7 bases had no gene match. Germline CDR1 MGHDK, CDR2 SYGVNS. There are 16 residues in the CDR3. The CDR3 DNA follows: TGTGCCAGCAGTGATAGGGACAGTTCCATGAACACTGAAGCTTTCTTT. It codes for CASSDRDSSMNTEAFF.

This rearrangement joins TRBV3-1 to TRBJ1-1; no clear D. Germline CDR1 and CDR2: LGHDT and YNNKEL (reference sequence). The V gene lost 3 bases and the J gene lost 3 bases, with 5 bases spanning the gap. CDR3 length: 12 residues. The CDR3 DNA reads TGTGCCAGCAGCCATGGAGACACTGAAGCTTTCTTT. As protein: CASSHGDTEAFF.

There are many counts of this clonotype. V and J are TRBV7-9 and TRBJ2-6; D may be TRBD2 (6 bases). The CDR3 consists of 17 residues. V was clipped by 5 bases and J by 0 bases, with 14 bases between them. CDR1 is SEHNR and CDR2 is FQNEAQ in the germline V gene (reference sequence). CDR3 region: CASSRTDGSSGANVLTF. The CDR3 region has the DNA TGTGCCAGCAGCCGGACCGACGGGAGCTCTGGGGCCAACGTCCTGACTTTC.

This clonotype has at least ten counts. The chain carries TRBV20-1 and TRBJ1-2; D remains unclear. Germline values: CDR1 DFQATT, CDR2 SNEGSKA (reference sequence). Deletions cut 5 bases from V and 6 bases from J, with 10 bases between. The CDR3 is 11 amino acids. CDR3 coding DNA: TGCAGTGCTCGAGGAAAGCATGGCTACACCTTC. This encodes CSARGKHGYTF.

About this clonotype itself: With a much larger clone just one base away, this may be a read error. The rearrangement uses TRBV7-8 and TRBJ1-2, with a possible D match to TRBD1 (5 bases). Germline V gives CDR1 SGHVS, CDR2 FQNEAQ. This CDR3 region has 13 residues. V dropped 3 bases and J dropped 4 bases, with 9 bases sitting between them. The CDR3 DNA reads as TGTGCCAGCAGCTTTGGCAGGGCCTATGGCTACACCTTC. Translation gives CASSFGRAYGYTF.

This clonotype has a handful of counts. This sequence joins TRBV14 and TRBJ1-4, with TRBD1 matching 11 bases. CDR1 is SGHDN and CDR2 is FVKESK in the germline V gene. Trimming cost V 2 bases and J 5 bases; bases outside gene matches: 4. The CDR3 loop spans 16 amino acids. CDR3 sequence reads: CASSQQGQGVNEKLFF. The CDR3 DNA sequence: TGTGCCAGCAGCCAACAGGGACAGGGGGTAAATGAAAAACTGTTTTTT.

This chain links TRBV9 with TRBJ1-1, with 8 bases fitting TRBD1. With V trimmed by 3 bases and J by 4 bases, 11 bases remained unmatched. This CDR3 contains 16 residues. The germline V gene encodes CDR1 SGDLS and CDR2 YYNGEE. CDR3 region: CASSALGRGRSTEAFF. The CDR3 nucleotides are TGTGCCAGCAGCGCCCTAGGCAGGGGGCGCAGCACTGAAGCTTTCTTT. Combining the CDR3 with reference TRBV9 and TRBJ1-1 gives the whole variable domain DSGVTQTPKHLITATGQRVTLRCSPRSGDLSVYWYQQSLDQGLQFLIQYYNGEERAKGNILERFSAQQFPDLHSELNLSSLELGDSALYFCASSALGRGRSTEAFFGQGTRLTVV.

This clonotype was observed at least ten times. CDR3 sequence: CSVNDGGRGYTF. The CDR3 DNA is TGCAGCGTCAACGACGGCGGGAGGGGCTACACCTTC. The rearrangement joins TRBV29-1 to TRBJ1-2; D gene uncertain. Germline V gives CDR1 SQVTM, CDR2 ANQGSEA. V was shortened by 6 bases and J by 8 bases, with 16 bases between the two germline ends. The CDR3 has 12 residues.